This T cell receptor (beta chain) stems from a study of cytomegalovirus exposure and HLA in healthy donors. The study's findings and limits: Later analysis reportedly placed an Asian-associated ancestry cluster below the roughly 680-donor mean in N-insertions. Indistinguishable V segments, including TRBV6-2 and TRBV6-3, were excluded. Researchers reported in a later analysis that common viral pathogens appeared linked to several top clusters.

This clone was seen more than once but under ten times. Its antigen is unknown. 13 Jbeta primers and 60 Vbeta primers were used for the PCR. In the authors' methods: Later work found tens of millions of unique TCR beta chains, with 9.5 million to 12 million shared. The assay was immunoSEQ multiplex PCR, and TCRdb's table has in-frame clones only and misses some. V and J calls plus clone size are reproduced from that table; the DNA served to infer D and trimming. Of 200,000 or so clones in the sample, approximately 79% were seen once. This CDR3 is built from 15 residues. The V and J ends lost 0 bases and 4 bases, in that order; junction bases with no gene match: 3. Germline lookup yields CDR1 MNHNY and CDR2 SVGAGI (reference sequence).

Sequencing was done on a sample of PBMCs. The receptor's source is a girl aged 2-10 years in good health and CMV-seronegative. This rearrangement joins TRBV6-6 to TRBJ1-3, with 7 bases identical to TRBD1. DNA for the CDR3: TGTGCCAGCAGTTACTCGACAGGGTCCGGAAACACCATATATTTT. Translation: CASSYSTGSGNTIYF.